This T cell receptor beta chain appears in the sequencing data of a study of preoperative IRX-2 immunotherapy in early breast cancer. The treatment is: preoperative locoregional IRX-2 cytokine immunotherapy. Patients received preoperative, locoregional IRX-2 cytokine immunotherapy in a phase Ib study. This clone has just a few counts. One junction end does not reproduce the germline sequence, and a read error may be involved. Sequencing used immunoSEQ multiplex PCR; TCRdb keeps in-frame clones, though not all of them. This table holds approximately 98,000 clones, about nine tenths found once. Germline loops: CDR1 MNHGY, CDR2 SAAAGT. The CDR3 contains 14 residues.

This chain joins TRBV6-8 and TRBJ2-3; 10 nucleotides agree with TRBD2. The specimen was tumor tissue, collected after IRX-2 immunotherapy. The sequence derives from a human donor with breast cancer. The CDR3: CAISASGRTDTQYF. The CDR3 coding sequence is TGTGCCATCAGTGCTAGCGGGAGAACAGATACGCAGTATTTT.